The clone carrying this T cell receptor beta chain appeared once. The table came from immunoSEQ multiplex PCR; TCRdb's copy has only in-frame clones and leaves some out. Here the sample spans some 99,000 clones, about 91% being singletons. There are 15 residues in the CDR3. Per the germline V gene, CDR1 is LGHNA and CDR2 is YNFKEQ. The germline V and J ends were trimmed by 0 bases and 8 bases, with 16 bases remaining between them. This entry comes from a study of T cell responses to AZD1222 COVID-19 vaccine. The chain couples TRBV4-2 to TRBJ1-2; tentative D call: TRBD1 (5 bases). The clonotype comes from an adult in good health. Sequencing was performed on peripheral blood, taken on day 0 of AZD1222 vaccination. The CDR3 DNA reads TGTGCCAGCAGCCAAGATGCGGGAGGGGAAGGAGGCTACACCTTC. Amino acids: CASSQDAGGEGGYTF.